This record covers a single T cell receptor beta chain. Its antigen is not identified. The junction and the germline gene differ at one end; a read error may be behind it. Germline V gene sequence: CDR1 SEHNR, CDR2 FQNEAQ (reference sequence). This CDR3 is 11 amino acids long. This specimen belongs to a study of cytomegalovirus exposure and HLA in healthy donors. Study outcomes and limitations: A later analysis reportedly identified an Asian-associated ancestry cluster as carrying fewer N-insertions than the approximately 670-donor mean.

The study ran its PCR with 60 Vbeta and 13 Jbeta primers. Assay used: immunoSEQ multiplex PCR; TCRdb lists only in-frame clones, some missing. The sample holds roughly 140,000 clones, approximately 77% seen once. The sequence derives from a man aged 18 to 29 in good health and CMV-seronegative. Sequenced material: PBMCs. This chain links TRBV7-9 with TRBJ1-1; the D is unclear. This CDR3 reads CSSSSTPQAFF. The CDR3 DNA reads as TGTTCCAGCAGCTCCACTCCCCAAGCTTTCTTT.